The entry below describes one T cell receptor beta chain. This clone was seen only a few times. Its recognized antigen is unknown. No quality values exist for individual bases; no much larger clone is one base distant. The data originate from a study of blood T cell repertoires in COVID-19 (dated by TCRdb to the early 2020s). At the level of the whole study: The collaborator samples originated in the United States, Italy and Spain and spanned the acute and convalescent phases of COVID-19. The material from the prospective study consisted of cDNA or gDNA derived from T cells, B-cell-depleted T cells, or PBMCs. Subjects who had been exposed to COVID-19, were actively infected with it, or had recovered from it provided the deeply sampled blood TCRbeta repertoires that made up the dataset. The repertoires were released in a freely available public database meant as a resource for research on the immune response to SARS-CoV-2. The samples were drawn from the first 160 participants of the ongoing ImmuneRACE study and from some 1,300 subjects provided by 6 global collaborators. The sample metadata nearly always contained a de-identified subject ID, COVID-19 status, age in years and sex. HLA class I and class II types, where available, came from metadata supplied by the sample provider rather than from assay-based typing. The investigation overall reported the following: The amount of clinical and demographic metadata varied by source and participant and was provided uncurated.

Participants in the prospective study were enrolled through a virtual design, were aged 18 to 89 years, and lived in roughly 25 United States geographic areas. To assign participants to cohorts, the prospective study relied on clinical history that participants themselves reported in a screening survey and a study questionnaire. ImmuneRACE Cohort 3 recovered participants were defined by two consecutive negative NP/OP PCR tests, healthcare professional clearance, or symptom resolution. In the prospective study, whole blood, serum and a nasopharyngeal or oropharyngeal swab were collected from each participant by mobile phlebotomists. Prospective study participants could optionally give additional blood draws and questionnaires over an approximately 2-month period. Prospective study blood samples were shipped either frozen or at room temperature before DNA extraction. Clipping removes 5 bases from V and 2 bases from J, with 5 as the unmatched junction base count. Its CDR3 holds 15 amino acids, cysteine through phenylalanine. Only CDR3 DNA remains: 45 bases, in frame from the first base. CDR1 is given as SGHVS and CDR2 as FNYEAQ, both from the germline V gene.

TCRbeta CDR3 regions were amplified from genomic DNA using the immunoSEQ Assay, a bias-controlled multiplex PCR. In the original analysis: Within the assay, amplification of reference gene primers was used to estimate how many nucleated cells each sample contained. To quantify the absolute abundance of each unique TCRbeta CDR3 rearrangement, sequence reads were collapsed and filtered. For each sample, productive Simpson clonality was calculated as the square root of Simpson's diversity index over productive rearrangements. TCRdb holds this immuneACCESS table with in-frame rearrangements only. Some clones are missing; in checked studies, unresolved V genes explain under half, and the rest has no known cause. V and J calls plus clone size are reproduced from that table; the DNA served to infer D and trimming. The sample table records about 300,000 clones; 70% to 90% of these occur just once. The leading ten clones occupy 4% to 5% of the sample.

This receptor was taken from a man aged 25 to 40 who had recovered from COVID-19. The chain is made from TRBV7-6 and TRBJ2-3, with 9 central nucleotides matching TRBD1. Specimen: PBMCs or T cells enriched from blood (not recorded which). The DNA is as follows: TGTGCCAGCAGCCCCGGGACAGGGAACACAGATACGCAGTATTTT. Translated, this gives CASSPGTGNTDTQYF.